This T cell receptor (beta chain) was retrieved from a study of T cell responses to AZD1222 COVID-19 vaccine listed by TCRdb under 2021. The study in broad terms: TCR sequencing was performed for fewer than 250 trial participants, of whom approximately 200 were given two doses of AZD1222 and 26 were given two doses of MenACWY control vaccine. Trial participants were enrolled by age into subgroups of 18-55, 56-69 and 70-plus years, and around 150, 29 and 61 TCR-sequenced participants, respectively, were included in these subgroups. Overall study outcomes, separate from this receptor: Participants were mostly white British, with more females than males. The authors suggested clonal diversity may have been underestimated. No day 14 peak-response samples were available, so repertoires were characterized only after the peak T cell response. Reportedly, almost half of the unique spike-specific TCRs recognized epitopes lying outside the regions that are mutated in the B.1.351 and B.1.1.7 variants. CD4 TCRs associated with the vaccine covered the entire spike protein, and the dominant responses were in regions 160-218 and 743-854. The 56-69-year group was small, and its depth increase did not reach significance, likely because of low power. Spike-specific TCR breadth and depth rose significantly after two AZD1222 doses compared with day 0 and with MenACWY recipients. Only a handful of AZD1222 recipients were SARS-CoV-2 seropositive at baseline, limiting conclusions about previously exposed vaccinees.

The germline V gene encodes CDR1 LNHDA and CDR2 SQIVND (reference sequence). Reading from cysteine to phenylalanine, the CDR3 counts 16 amino acids. Of the read, only the CDR3 DNA is kept; its 48 bases are in frame from base 1. Relative to germline, V is 5 bases shorter and J is 4 bases shorter, with 20 bases between their ends. The CDR3 regions of human TCRbeta chains were analyzed by immunosequencing. Regarding the original processing steps: Repertoire TCRs were checked for matches against a reference library of SARS-CoV-2-specific TCRs that had been generated using the MIRA antigen-specificity platform. Breadth was defined as the fraction of unique TCRs that were SARS-CoV-2-associated, and depth was defined as the fraction of total T cells that were SARS-CoV-2-associated. Using the MIRA data, each spike-specific TCR was assigned both to the spike region to which the TCR was reactive and to a CD4 or CD8 class. Log10-transformed breadth and depth values were compared by one-way ANOVA with Sidak's multiple comparisons tests. What TCRdb holds here is the immuneACCESS table cut down to in-frame rearrangements. Part of the clones is not present; checked against another copy, under half of the missing clones reflect an unresolved V gene, and the others are unexplained. That table furnishes V, J and clone size, whereas the DNA furnished D and trimming. The table for this sample lists approximately 150,000 clones; nearly 90% of them were counted only once. About 4.9% of the sample belongs to the ten largest clones.

Details on this clone: No antigen is known for it. No much larger clone exists at a distance of one base, and base qualities are not known.

The time point label, as the study defines it: about 28 days (+/-7) after the second vaccine dose. The meaning of the sample's treatment or condition label: meningococcal conjugate vaccine given as trial control. Vaccinee samples were obtained from the UK trials COV001 and COV002, which included a single-blind randomized controlled phase 2/3 trial of AZD1222 (ChAdOx1 nCoV-19) in healthy adults. For TCRbeta chain sequencing, PBMC samples from trial participants were taken at day 0 and at day 28 after the second dose. The V and J segments used are TRBV19 and TRBJ1-2; TRBD1 is a possible D gene, resting on 5 matching bases. The sequences come from peripheral blood, collected 28 days after the second dose of the MenACWY control vaccine. The source of this sequence is an adult who received the MenACWY meningococcal vaccine as a control. The CDR3 has the sequence CASSQRDSSRFYGYTF. The DNA reads TGTGCCAGTAGTCAGAGAGACAGTTCCCGATTCTATGGCTACACCTTC.